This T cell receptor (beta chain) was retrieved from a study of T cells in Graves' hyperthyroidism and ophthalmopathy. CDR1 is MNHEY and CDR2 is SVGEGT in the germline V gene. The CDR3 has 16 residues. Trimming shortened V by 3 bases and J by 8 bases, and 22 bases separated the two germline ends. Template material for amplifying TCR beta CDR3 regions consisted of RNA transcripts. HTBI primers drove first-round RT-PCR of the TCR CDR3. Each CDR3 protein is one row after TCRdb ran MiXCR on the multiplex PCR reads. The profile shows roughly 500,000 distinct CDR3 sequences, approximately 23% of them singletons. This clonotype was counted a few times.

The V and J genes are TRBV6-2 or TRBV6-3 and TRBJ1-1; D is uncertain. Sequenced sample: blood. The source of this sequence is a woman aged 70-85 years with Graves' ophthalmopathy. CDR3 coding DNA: TGTGCCAGCAGTTATGTCGCCGGGCCAAGGATTTACGAAGCTTTCTTT. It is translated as CASSYVAGPRIYEAFF.